A single sample gave rise to the 14 T cell receptor beta chains below, sequenced in a study of cytomegalovirus exposure and HLA in healthy donors. PCR was performed using 60 Vbeta and 13 Jbeta primers. The protocol was immunoSEQ multiplex PCR, while the TCRdb copy is restricted to in-frame clones and leaves out a portion. The sample comprises 180,000 or so clones, roughly 79% of which are singletons, and about 6.4% rests with the top ten. Sequencing input: PBMCs. The receptors were gathered from a man between 40 and 49 years old in good health and CMV-seropositive.

In this sample, this clone turned up once. The V gene is TRBV2, the J gene TRBJ2-5, with 11 bases matching TRBD2. The length of the CDR3 is 15 residues. J gave up 10 bases and V 6 bases, and 13 bases lay outside the gene matches. CDR1 is SNHLY, CDR2 FYNNEI, per germline. Here the CDR3 reads CASSDPGLAEGHQYF. In DNA form, the CDR3 reads TGTGCCAGCAGCGACCCGGGACTAGCGGAGGGCCACCAGTACTTC.

The chain joins TRBV19 to TRBJ2-2; tentatively, D is TRBD1 (6 bases). This CDR3 has 14 residues. Germline CDR1 is LNHDA and CDR2 is SQIVND (reference sequence). Trimming shortened V by 9 bases and J by 1 base, and 12 bases separated the two germline ends. CDR3 bases: TGTGCCAGCTCAAGGGGGAGGAACACCGGGGAGCTGTTTTTT. It specifies CASSRGRNTGELFF.

The genes are TRBV18 and TRBJ2-7; 8 nucleotides agree with TRBD1. In germline, CDR1 is KGHSH, CDR2 LQKENI. V shed 3 bases and J 3 bases; nucleotides not matched to a gene: 1. The CDR3 runs 13 residues. DNA for the CDR3: TGTGCCAGCTCACCGGGGACAGGCTACGAGCAGTACTTC. This encodes CASSPGTGYEQYF.

This sequence joins TRBV12-5 and TRBJ1-5; weak D call: TRBD1 (6 bases). The CDR3 sequence is 14 residues long. CDR1 and CDR2 from the germline V gene are LGHNT and FRNRAP. V was clipped by 6 bases and J by 7 bases, with 16 bases between them. The CDR3 bases are TGTGCTAGTGGAACCGGGACAAAAAGCCAGCCCCAGCATTTT. Amino acid sequence: CASGTGTKSQPQHF.

The chain recombines TRBV9 with TRBJ1-1, with D tentatively TRBD1 (6 bases). The CDR3 sequence is 15 residues long. Germline CDR1 is SGDLS and CDR2 is YYNGEE. V shed 4 bases and J shed 3 bases, with 16 bases lying between them. The DNA for the CDR3 is TGTGCCAGCAGCCCCAAGCCGGACAGAGACACTGAAGCTTTCTTT. Translation gives CASSPKPDRDTEAFF. Full variable domain (missing parts from reference TRBV9 and TRBJ1-1): DSGVTQTPKHLITATGQRVTLRCSPRSGDLSVYWYQQSLDQGLQFLIQYYNGEERAKGNILERFSAQQFPDLHSELNLSSLELGDSALYFCASSPKPDRDTEAFFGQGTRLTVV.

The rearrangement joins TRBV4-1 to TRBJ2-3, with D possibly being TRBD1 (6 bases). Trimming removed 5 bases at V and 2 bases at J, with 14 bases between. CDR3 length: 15 amino acids. The germline gives CDR1 MGHRA, CDR2 YSYEKL. CDR3 coding DNA: TGCGCCAGCAGCTACCGACAGGATCCCACAGATACGCAGTATTTT. Amino acids: CASSYRQDPTDTQYF.

V and J are TRBV30 and TRBJ2-3; maybe TRBD2 (6 bases). Germline loops: CDR1 GTSNPN, CDR2 SVGIG (reference sequence). The CDR3 is made up of 14 amino acids. With 5 bases removed from V and 2 bases from J, the gap between germline ends came to 14 bases. The CDR3 reads CAWGSGSLTDTQYF. The CDR3, as DNA: TGTGCCTGGGGTAGCGGTTCCCTCACAGATACGCAGTATTTT.

This clone came up a few times. V gene TRBV5-1 combines with J gene TRBJ1-1; 11 positions match TRBD1. V lost 2 bases to trimming and J lost 0 bases; unmatched junction nucleotides: 3. Germline V gene sequence: CDR1 SGHRS, CDR2 YFSETQ. The length of the CDR3 is 16 residues. CDR3 nucleotides: TGCGCCAGCAGCTTAATGGGACAGGGGGTGAACACTGAAGCTTTCTTT. Its translation: CASSLMGQGVNTEAFF.

The chain carries TRBV7-2 and TRBJ2-7; TRBD1 might be the D (6 bases). Germline V gene data show CDR1 as SGHTA and CDR2 as FQGNSA. The germline V and J ends were trimmed by 5 bases and 3 bases, with 14 bases remaining between them. This CDR3 region has 14 residues. DNA of the CDR3: TGTGCCAGCAGCAACTTAGGACAGCACTACGAGCAGTACTTC. This sequence encodes CASSNLGQHYEQYF.

The V gene is TRBV19, the J gene TRBJ1-1, with unresolved D. The germline gives CDR1 LNHDA, CDR2 SQIVND (reference sequence). The CDR3 has 15 residues. V lost 7 bases, J lost 0 bases, and 15 bases lay in between. CDR3 DNA: TGTGCCAGTAAAAGAGGGTCTGGAATGAACACTGAAGCTTTCTTT. Its translation is CASKRGSGMNTEAFF.

The V call is TRBV18, the J call TRBJ2-5; TRBD2 is a possible D gene (6 bases). The CDR3 runs 14 residues. V lost 3 bases, J lost 4 bases, and 12 bases lay in between. The germline CDR1 and CDR2 sequences are KGHSH and LQKENI. This CDR3 is CASSPLLGGETQYF. DNA of the CDR3: TGTGCCAGCTCACCCCTTTTGGGGGGAGAGACCCAGTACTTC.

The chain has TRBV11-2 and TRBJ1-1, with D maybe TRBD1 (6 bases). The CDR3 covers 16 residues. Germline CDR1 SGHAT, CDR2 FQNNGV. Trimming pared 3 bases from V and 1 base from J, leaving 15 bases between. In DNA, the CDR3 is TGTGCCAGCAGCTTCGTCTTCGAGGACAGGAACACTGAAGCTTTCTTT. Amino acids: CASSFVFEDRNTEAFF.

The V and J genes are TRBV4-2 and TRBJ2-5; D may be TRBD1 (7 bases). CDR3 size: 13 residues. Germline V gene lookup returns CDR1 LGHNA and CDR2 YNFKEQ. Trimming pared 3 bases from V and 12 bases from J, leaving 17 bases between. CDR3 loop: CASSQTRGGGKYF. DNA for the CDR3: TGTGCCAGCAGCCAGACTAGAGGGGGCGGAAAGTACTTC.

The gene calls are TRBV5-6 and TRBJ2-7, with D perhaps matching TRBD1 (6 bases). The V gene lost 4 bases and the J gene lost 3 bases, with 14 bases spanning the gap. CDR1 SGHDT and CDR2 YYEEEE come from the germline V gene. The CDR3 covers 14 residues. CDR3 sequence (DNA): TGTGCCAGCAGCACCCCCCGGGACAACTACGAGCAGTACTTC. It yields the protein CASSTPRDNYEQYF.